These 7 T cell receptor beta chains were all obtained from the same sample, sequenced in a study of blood T cell repertoires in COVID-19. Clones were read by immunoSEQ multiplex PCR, and TCRdb kept only the in-frame ones, dropping some. This sample carries over 200,000 clones, roughly 86% of them seen once, and the ten largest clones take 0.7%. Sequenced input: peripheral blood. The receptors were gathered from a human donor in a cohort sampled during active COVID-19.

The chain recombines TRBV7-9 with TRBJ1-6; D is uncertain. CDR3 length: 14 amino acids. V was shortened by 1 base and J by 5 bases, with 6 bases between the two germline ends. Germline assignment: CDR1 SEHNR and CDR2 FQNEAQ (reference sequence). CDR3 coding DNA: TGTGCCAGCAGCTTAGGGCAGAATAATTCACCCCTCCACTTT. The encoded protein is CASSLGQNNSPLHF.

The V gene is TRBV28, the J gene TRBJ1-5; TRBD1 matches at 7 bases. CDR3 length: 16 amino acids. The V segment lost 3 bases and the J segment 2 bases; nucleotides outside the gene matches: 7. Looked up from germline, CDR1 is MDHEN and CDR2 is SYDVKM. In DNA, the CDR3 is TGTGCCAGCAGTTTCAGACAGGGAGTGGGCAATCAGCCCCAGCATTTT. It specifies CASSFRQGVGNQPQHF.

This chain joins TRBV5-1 and TRBJ2-5; TRBD1 aligns across 11 bases. CDR1 and CDR2 (germline): SGHRS, YFSETQ. CDR3 length equals 15 residues. With V trimmed by 0 bases and J by 4 bases, 2 bases remained unmatched. The CDR3 DNA reads as TGCGCCAGCAGCTTGGAGGACAGGGGGCTAGAGACCCAGTACTTC. This sequence encodes CASSLEDRGLETQYF.

This clone is a singleton in its sample. The chain is built from TRBV30 and TRBJ2-5; unclear D gene. V lost 1 base and J 1 base, leaving 16 bases between the germline ends. The germline V gene encodes CDR1 GTSNPN and CDR2 SVGIG (reference sequence). The CDR3 sequence is 16 residues long. The CDR3 nucleotides read TGTGCCTGGAGTGCTACTACTGGTCCCCTCCAAGAGACCCAGTACTTC. Translated: CAWSATTGPLQETQYF. The full variable domain, rest sourced from reference TRBV30 and TRBJ2-5, is SQTIHQWPATLVQPVGSPLSLECTVEGTSNPNLYWYRQAAGRGLQLLFYSVGIGQISSEVPQNLSASRPQDRQFILSSKKLLLSDSGFYLCAWSATTGPLQETQYFGPGTRLLVL.

The chain carries TRBV12-3 or TRBV12-4 and TRBJ1-6; D gene ambiguous. The CDR3 length is 12 residues. Trimming shortened V by 2 bases and J by 10 bases, and 6 bases separated the two germline ends. The CDR3 loop is CASSLSVSPLHF. DNA for the CDR3: TGTGCCAGCAGTTTATCGGTATCACCCCTCCACTTT.

The chain has TRBV5-1 and TRBJ2-7, with D possibly TRBD2 on 6 matching bases. V lost 1 base and J 2 bases, leaving 13 bases between the germline ends. In germline, CDR1 is SGHRS, CDR2 YFSETQ. The CDR3 contains 15 residues. The CDR3 sequence: CASSLSGERTYEQYF. CDR3 in DNA: TGCGCCAGCAGCTTGTCGGGGGAGAGAACCTACGAGCAGTACTTC.

The rearrangement uses TRBV28 and TRBJ1-4; 8 positions match TRBD1. This CDR3 has 15 residues. V trimming: 1 base; J trimming: 7 bases; junction bases outside the gene matches: 5. Germline V gene sequence: CDR1 MDHEN, CDR2 SYDVKM. CDR3 nucleotide sequence: TGTGCCAGCAGTTTATTGGGACAGGCCAGTGAAAAACTGTTTTTT. It encodes CASSLLGQASEKLFF.